This T cell receptor beta chain appears in the sequencing data of a study of blood T cell repertoires in COVID-19. V lost 2 bases and J lost 2, with 8 bases in between. The CDR3 has 15 residues. Germline V gene data show CDR1 as SGHNT and CDR2 as YYREEE (reference sequence). Produced via immunoSEQ multiplex PCR; TCRdb's table is partial and in-frame only. This table has 150,000 or so clones, just over 90% appearing once. Specimen: peripheral blood. The chain has TRBV5-4 and TRBJ2-6, with a possible D match to TRBD1 (6 bases). This receptor was obtained from a woman aged 55-70 years with COVID-19, enrolled during active disease. The CDR3, as DNA: TGTGCCAGCAGCTTACAGGGAGCTGGGGCCAACGTCCTGACTTTC. Translation gives CASSLQGAGANVLTF. The entire variable domain, with the rest obtained from reference TRBV5-4 and TRBJ2-6, is as follows: ETGVTQSPTHLIKTRGQQVTLRCSSQSGHNTVSWYQQALGQGPQFIFQYYREEENGRGNFPPRFSGLQFPNYSSELNVNALELDDSALYLCASSLQGAGANVLTFGAGSRLTVL.